This is a list of T cell receptor beta chains from one sample in a study of T cell responses to AZD1222 COVID-19 vaccine. Assay: immunoSEQ multiplex PCR; the TCRdb copy retains only in-frame clones and omits some. The repertoire holds tens of thousands of clones, 75% to 85% seen once, with around 5.4% in the top ten. This specimen was peripheral blood, taken on day 0 of AZD1222 vaccination. The origin of the receptors is an adult in good health. Both conserved end residues are part of each CDR3. D genes are given only for firm matches. Size values are once, few and many counts, or a class for expanded clones, and some rows have none.

size: -; D: -; V: TRBV19; J: TRBJ2-6; CDR3: CASNAVRGGAGANVLTF; DNA: TGTGCCAGTAACGCCGTCAGGGGTGGGGCTGGGGCCAACGTCCTGACTTTC
size: -; D: TRBD2; V: TRBV3-1/TRBV3-2; J: TRBJ2-5; CDR3: CASSPLTSGGMETQYF; DNA: TGTGCCAGCAGCCCGCTTACTAGCGGGGGGATGGAGACCCAGTACTTC
size: medium-sized; D: -; V: TRBV7-6; J: TRBJ1-1; CDR3: CASSLVYQNQYTEAFF; DNA: TGTGCCAGCAGCTTAGTGTACCAGAACCAGTACACTGAAGCTTTCTTT
size: -; D: TRBD2; V: TRBV7-8; J: TRBJ2-7; CDR3: CASTRAERGAPYEQYF; DNA: TGTGCCAGCACCCGAGCCGAGCGGGGGGCCCCCTACGAGCAGTACTTC
size: -; D: TRBD2; V: TRBV29-1; J: TRBJ2-3; CDR3: CSVEVAGALTDTQYF; DNA: TGCAGCGTTGAGGTAGCGGGGGCGCTCACAGATACGCAGTATTTT
size: -; D: TRBD2; V: TRBV18; J: TRBJ2-3; CDR3: CASSPRLAGGEDTQYF; DNA: TGTGCCAGCTCACCCCGACTAGCGGGGGGGGAGGATACGCAGTATTTT
size: -; D: TRBD1; V: TRBV11-2; J: TRBJ2-1; CDR3: CASNIGQGFSYEQFF; DNA: TGTGCCAGCAATATTGGACAGGGATTTTCGTATGAGCAGTTCTTC
size: -; D: TRBD1; V: TRBV5-1; J: TRBJ2-6; CDR3: CASSAGGTGANVLTF; DNA: TGCGCCAGCAGCGCAGGGGGCACTGGGGCCAACGTCCTGACTTTC
size: once; D: TRBD2; V: TRBV7-9; J: TRBJ2-1; CDR3: CASSLVAGVGNEQFF; DNA: TGTGCCAGCAGCTTAGTAGCGGGGGTAGGCAATGAGCAGTTCTTC
size: -; D: -; V: TRBV10-2; J: TRBJ2-3; CDR3: CASRGTSSTDTQYF; DNA: TGCGCCAGCAGAGGGACATCTAGCACAGATACGCAGTATTTT
size: -; D: -; V: TRBV3-1/TRBV3-2; J: TRBJ1-1; CDR3: CASSHPGTEAFF; DNA: TGTGCCAGCAGCCACCCTGGGACTGAAGCTTTCTTT
size: -; D: -; V: TRBV11-2; J: TRBJ2-5; CDR3: CASSLAPSRQETQYF; DNA: TGTGCCAGCAGCTTAGCCCCTAGCAGGCAAGAGACCCAGTACTTC
size: few; D: -; V: TRBV5-1; J: TRBJ1-3; CDR3: CASSSYGEKAGNTIYF; DNA: TGCGCCAGCAGCTCATACGGGGAGAAGGCTGGAAACACCATATATTTT
size: -; D: -; V: TRBV24-1; J: TRBJ2-2; CDR3: CATSLMGPPGELFF; DNA: TGTGCCACCAGTCTGATGGGTCCCCCCGGGGAGCTGTTTTTT
size: -; D: -; V: TRBV2; J: TRBJ1-1; CDR3: CASSGWTEAFF; DNA: TGTGCCAGCAGTGGGTGGACTGAAGCTTTCTTT
size: -; D: -; V: TRBV7-9; J: TRBJ1-1; CDR3: CASILGNLGTEAFF; DNA: TGTGCCAGCATCCTAGGGAATCTCGGCACTGAAGCTTTCTTT
size: once; D: -; V: TRBV19; J: TRBJ1-2; CDR3: CASKNRVYGYTF; DNA: TGTGCCAGTAAGAACAGGGTCTATGGCTACACCTTC
size: once; D: -; V: TRBV29-1; J: TRBJ1-4; CDR3: CSAMRGLNEKLFF; DNA: TGCAGCGCGATGCGAGGGTTGAATGAAAAACTGTTTTTT
size: -; D: -; V: TRBV2; J: TRBJ2-5; CDR3: CASSADSEETQYF; DNA: TGTGCCAGCAGTGCGGACAGCGAAGAGACCCAGTACTTC
size: -; D: -; V: TRBV28; J: TRBJ2-5; CDR3: CASSPDSDQETQYF; DNA: TGTGCCAGCAGTCCAGACAGCGACCAAGAGACCCAGTACTTC
size: -; D: -; V: TRBV7-9; J: TRBJ1-4; CDR3: CASSLEFAEKLFF; DNA: TGTGCCAGCAGCTTAGAGTTCGCCGAAAAACTGTTTTTT